The TCR beta chain under discussion was sequenced for a study of blood T cell repertoires in COVID-19. Data came from immunoSEQ multiplex PCR; TCRdb stores just in-frame clones and leaves some out. This table has 350,000 to 450,000 clones, 85% to 90% appearing once. The germline V gene encodes CDR1 ENHRY and CDR2 SYGVKD. The CDR3 length is 14 residues. V shed 8 bases and J 1 base; nucleotides not matched to a gene: 4. Sequenced: peripheral blood. The origin of this receptor is a human donor in a cohort sampled during active COVID-19. The J gene is TRBJ2-3, the V gene TRBV10-3; TRBD2 aligns across 9 bases. DNA of the CDR3: TGTGCCATCGCCGAGCGGGAGGGCACAGATACGCAGTATTTT. Its translation is CAIAEREGTDTQYF.